Listed below are T cell receptor beta chains from one sample, sequenced in a study of OX40 agonist ivuxolimab in advanced cancers. The protocol was immunoSEQ multiplex PCR, while the TCRdb copy is restricted to in-frame clones and leaves out a portion. The sample includes 50,000 to 60,000 clones, around 86% of them seen just once. This material consisted of CD4+ or CD8+ T cells sorted from blood, taken in a trial of the OX40 agonist ivuxolimab. The source is an adult with an advanced solid tumor such as melanoma, head and neck, liver or kidney cancer. CDR3s include the opening cysteine and the closing phenylalanine or tryptophan. The D gene is left open where the match is weak. Clone size is given for some rows only: seen once, a few or many times, or a class if the clone is expanded.

>TRBV28|NA|TRBJ2-7|TRBD1
TGTGCCAGCAGCCTGGACAGGGTGCCGGGCGAGCAGTACTTC
CASSLDRVPGEQYF
>TRBV6-1|NA|TRBJ2-7|TRBD1
TGTGCCAGCAGCCTGACAGGGAACTTCGAGCAGTACTTC
CASSLTGNFEQYF
>TRBV7-3|once|TRBJ1-1|NA
TGTGCCAGCAGCTTATCCATGAACACTGAAGCTTTCTTT
CASSLSMNTEAFF
>TRBV5-1|NA|TRBJ2-5|TRBD2
TGCGCCAGCAACGGGCGGGGACTAGCGGGATTACAAGAGACCCAGTACTTC
CASNGRGLAGLQETQYF
>TRBV10-3|NA|TRBJ2-6|NA
TGTGCCATCAGTACACGCTCCGGGGCCAACGTCCTGACTTTC
CAISTRSGANVLTF
>TRBV6-6|NA|TRBJ2-1|NA
TGTGCCAGCAGTTACCCACCGCCCGCGAAATTCTTC
CASSYPPPAKFF
>TRBV4-2|NA|TRBJ2-7|NA
TGTGCCAGCAGCCAAGGTTTCGGGACTTGGGACGAGCAGTACTTC
CASSQGFGTWDEQYF
>TRBV6-4|few|TRBJ2-5|TRBD1
TGTGCCAGCAGTGACAGGGCAGGGGGCCAAGAGACCCAGTACTTC
CASSDRAGGQETQYF
>TRBV27|NA|TRBJ2-1|TRBD2
TGTGCCAGCAGGGGACTAGCGGGGTACTACAATGAGCAGTTCTTC
CASRGLAGYYNEQFF
>TRBV7-9|NA|TRBJ1-1|NA
TGTGCCAGCAGCTTCAATGGACAGAACACTGAAGCTTTCTTT
CASSFNGQNTEAFF
>TRBV7-3|NA|TRBJ2-1|TRBD1
TGTGCCAGCAGCTTAACGGGACAGTACAATGAGCAGTTCTTC
CASSLTGQYNEQFF
>TRBV7-3|once|TRBJ2-1|TRBD2
TGTGCCAGCAGCTTAACGCCACTAGCGAGCTCCTACAATGAGCAGTTCTTC
CASSLTPLASSYNEQFF
>TRBV30|few|TRBJ2-3|TRBD2
TGTGCCTGGAGTGTACCGGGACTAGCGTCGACAGATACGCAGTATTTT
CAWSVPGLASTDTQYF
>TRBV15|NA|TRBJ1-6|TRBD1
TGTGCCACCAGCAAGATTACAGGGGCAGGGGATTCACCCCTCCACTTT
CATSKITGAGDSPLHF
>TRBV19|NA|TRBJ2-7|NA
TGTGCCAGTACCTTAACAGGGACCCTACGCTACGAGCAGTACTTC
CASTLTGTLRYEQYF
>TRBV25-1|NA|TRBJ2-1|NA
TGTGCCAGCAGGAGGGGGGGCTACAATGAGCAGTTCTTC
CASRRGGYNEQFF
>TRBV19|NA|TRBJ2-3|TRBD2
TGTGCCAGTAGTGCGCTGGGACTAGCGGGCACAGATACGCAGTATTTT
CASSALGLAGTDTQYF
>TRBV18|NA|TRBJ1-2|TRBD1
TGTGCCAGCTCACCACTAGAATACAGGGGAGGCCATGGCTACACCTTC
CASSPLEYRGGHGYTF
>TRBV5-1|NA|TRBJ2-7|TRBD2
TGCGCCAGCAGCTTGGTACTAGCGGGAGACGAGCAGTACTTC
CASSLVLAGDEQYF
>TRBV30|once|TRBJ1-5|TRBD1
TGTGCCTGGAGTCCAAGGACAGGGAGGGTTCAGCCCCAGCATTTT
CAWSPRTGRVQPQHF
>TRBV19|NA|TRBJ1-3|TRBD1
TGTGCCAGTAACGCAGGGGGCTGGTCTGGAAACACCATATATTTT
CASNAGGWSGNTIYF
>TRBV10-2|NA|TRBJ2-7|TRBD2
TGCGCCAGCGGCTCTAGCGGGAGGGGGTACGAGCAGTACTTC
CASGSSGRGYEQYF
>TRBV28|NA|TRBJ2-7|NA
TGTGCCAGCAGTACTATCGGGAGTCGCTCCTACGAGCAGTACTTC
CASSTIGSRSYEQYF
>TRBV2|NA|TRBJ2-5|TRBD2
TGTGCCAGCATATTAGGAGGACTAGTAGGCTTGGAGACCCAGTACTTC
CASILGGLVGLETQYF
>TRBV10-1|once|TRBJ2-7|TRBD2
TGCGCCAGCAGTGCAGCGGGAGGTTTCCACGAGCAGTACTTC
CASSAAGGFHEQYF
>TRBV6-1|NA|TRBJ1-5|NA
TGTGCCAGCAGTGAATGGGTTCGGAGCAATCAGCCCCAGCATTTT
CASSEWVRSNQPQHF
>TRBV28|NA|TRBJ1-2|NA
TGTGCCAGCAGGCCCACGAGGGGCGCGACCAATGCCTATGGCTACACCTTC
CASRPTRGATNAYGYTF
>TRBV30|NA|TRBJ1-3|NA
TGTGCCTGGAGTAGGGACGGACCGATCTCTGGAAACACCATATATTTT
CAWSRDGPISGNTIYF
>TRBV7-9|NA|TRBJ1-2|TRBD1
TGTGCCAGCAGCTTTTGGGGACAGGGCGACGGCTACACCTTC
CASSFWGQGDGYTF
>TRBV10-1|NA|TRBJ2-7|NA
TGCGCCAGCAGGGGCTTGACAGGTAGCTCCTACGAGCAGTACTTC
CASRGLTGSSYEQYF
>TRBV5-1|NA|TRBJ1-1|TRBD1
TGCGCCAGCAGCAAGACTCCGGGACAGGCGGGGACGGGCACTGAAGCTTTCTTT
CASSKTPGQAGTGTEAFF
>TRBV6-5|NA|TRBJ1-6|NA
TGTGCCAGCAGGGGGGACCGGGCAGTCAATTCACCCCTCCACTTT
CASRGDRAVNSPLHF
>TRBV19|NA|TRBJ2-4|NA
TGTGCCAGTAGTATATCCGGGGGCGGTGGCATTCAGTACTTC
CASSISGGGGIQYF
>TRBV5-6|NA|TRBJ2-7|NA
TGTGCCAGCAGCTTGGCAGGGAGGATTTACGAGCAGTACTTC
CASSLAGRIYEQYF
>TRBV19|NA|TRBJ2-4|NA
TGTGCCAGTACAAGGGGAAACGGCCAAAACATTCAGTACTTC
CASTRGNGQNIQYF
>TRBV5-1|NA|TRBJ2-2|TRBD2
TGCGCCAGCAGCGGAGGACTAGCGGAGAACACCGGGGAGCTGTTTTTT
CASSGGLAENTGELFF
>TRBV9|NA|TRBJ2-1|NA
TGTGCCAGCAGCGCCGACGGAGGTTCCTACAATGAGCAGTTCTTC
CASSADGGSYNEQFF
>TRBV6-5|NA|TRBJ1-1|NA
TGTGCCAGCAGCGACTACAAGAACACTGAAGCTTTCTTT
CASSDYKNTEAFF
>TRBV2|NA|TRBJ2-2|TRBD2
TGTGCCAGCAGTGTAGCGGGAGGTAGTATCGGGGAGCTGTTTTTT
CASSVAGGSIGELFF
>TRBV14|NA|TRBJ2-1|TRBD2
TGTGCCAGCAGCCAACTAAGGGGGGCGGGAGGCCTGAACAATGAGCAGTTCTTC
CASSQLRGAGGLNNEQFF
>TRBV9|once|TRBJ1-1|NA
TGTGCCAGCAGCGTTGTCGGGGGTGACACTGAAGCTTTCTTT
CASSVVGGDTEAFF
>TRBV4-1|NA|TRBJ2-4|TRBD2
TGCGCCAGCAGTCAAGAGGGGACGGGAGGCGGCTACATTCAGTACTTC
CASSQEGTGGGYIQYF
>TRBV19|NA|TRBJ1-4|NA
TGTGCCAGTAGTATCGGGGCTTCTAATGAAAAACTGTTTTTT
CASSIGASNEKLFF
>TRBV5-8|NA|TRBJ2-5|NA
TGTGCCAGCAGCACCGGGTTTCAAGGAGGGGAGACCCAGTACTTC
CASSTGFQGGETQYF
>TRBV2|NA|TRBJ2-1|NA
TGTGCCAGCAGCCGAACCGGGCTTAGGGTATATGAGCAGTTCTTC
CASSRTGLRVYEQFF
>TRBV18|NA|TRBJ1-1|NA
TGTGCCAGCTCACCACTGAGGTTCGGGAGCACTGAAGCTTTCTTT
CASSPLRFGSTEAFF
>TRBV27|once|TRBJ1-3|TRBD1
TGTGCCAGCAAACCCGGGACAGTGGGGGGAAACACCATATATTTT
CASKPGTVGGNTIYF
>TRBV5-4|NA|TRBJ2-1|TRBD2
TGTGCCAGCAGCTTGGGTAGCGGGAGGGCCGCCAATGAGCAGTTCTTC
CASSLGSGRAANEQFF
>TRBV5-4|NA|TRBJ2-5|TRBD1
TGTGCCACCACCTGGGACAGGGAGGAGACCCAGTACTTC
CATTWDREETQYF
>TRBV4-1|once|TRBJ2-7|TRBD2
TGCGCCAGCAGCCAAGAGACACCGGGACTAGCGGATTTGAGCTCCTACGAGCAGTACTTC
CASSQETPGLADLSSYEQYF
>TRBV18|NA|TRBJ1-1|NA
TGTGCCAGCTCACCTGGGCCCAACACTGAAGCTTTCTTT
CASSPGPNTEAFF
>TRBV27|NA|TRBJ1-2|NA
TGTGCCAGCAGCCAAAGACCGGGACACCTCTACGGCTACACCTTC
CASSQRPGHLYGYTF
>TRBV30|NA|TRBJ1-1|TRBD1
TGTGCCTGGAGGCGACAGGGCCGGGGCACTGAAGCTTTCTTT
CAWRRQGRGTEAFF
>TRBV6-5|NA|TRBJ2-2|NA
TGTGCCAGCAGACGCCGCAGGGTTAGCACCGGGGAGCTGTTTTTT
CASRRRRVSTGELFF